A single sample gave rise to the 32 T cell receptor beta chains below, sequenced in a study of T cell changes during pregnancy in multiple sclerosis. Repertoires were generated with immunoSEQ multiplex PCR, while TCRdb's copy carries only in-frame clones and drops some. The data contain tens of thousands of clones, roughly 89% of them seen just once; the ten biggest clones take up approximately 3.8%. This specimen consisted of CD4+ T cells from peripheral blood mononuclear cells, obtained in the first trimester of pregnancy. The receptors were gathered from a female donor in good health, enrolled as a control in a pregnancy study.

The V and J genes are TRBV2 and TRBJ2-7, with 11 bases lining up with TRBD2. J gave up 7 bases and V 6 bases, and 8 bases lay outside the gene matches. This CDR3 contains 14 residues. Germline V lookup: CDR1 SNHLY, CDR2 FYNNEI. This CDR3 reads CASRGTSGALEQYF. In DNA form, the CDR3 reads TGTGCCAGCAGGGGGACTAGCGGCGCCCTAGAGCAGTACTTC.

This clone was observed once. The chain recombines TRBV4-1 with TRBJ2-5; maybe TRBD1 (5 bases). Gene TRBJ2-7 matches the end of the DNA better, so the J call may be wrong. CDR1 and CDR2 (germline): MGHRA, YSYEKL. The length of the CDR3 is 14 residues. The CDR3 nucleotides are TGCGCCAGCAGCCAAGAAGACAGTCCATACGAGCAGTACTTC. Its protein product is CASSQEDSPYEQYF.

CDR3 region: CASSPGWATGELFF. The CDR3 region has the DNA TGTGCCAGCAGCCCGGGGTGGGCTACCGGGGAGCTGTTTTTT. The rearrangement joins TRBV9 to TRBJ2-2; maybe TRBD2 (5 bases). Germline values: CDR1 SGDLS, CDR2 YYNGEE. Trimming pared 4 bases from V and 5 bases from J, leaving 12 bases between. This CDR3 region has 14 residues.

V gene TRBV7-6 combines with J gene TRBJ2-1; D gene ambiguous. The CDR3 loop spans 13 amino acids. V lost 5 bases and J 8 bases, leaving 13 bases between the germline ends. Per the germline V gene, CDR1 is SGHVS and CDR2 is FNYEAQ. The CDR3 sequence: CASSPLAEDEQFF. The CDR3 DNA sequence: TGTGCCAGCAGCCCCCTCGCCGAGGATGAGCAGTTCTTC.

The CDR3 loop reads CASSLGVAGNTIYF. CDR3 DNA: TGTGCCAGCTCACTCGGGGTAGCTGGAAACACCATATATTTT. This rearrangement joins TRBV18 to TRBJ1-3; D unclear. This CDR3 is built from 14 residues. V dropped 4 bases and J dropped 2 bases, with 9 bases sitting between them. The germline gives CDR1 KGHSH, CDR2 LQKENI.

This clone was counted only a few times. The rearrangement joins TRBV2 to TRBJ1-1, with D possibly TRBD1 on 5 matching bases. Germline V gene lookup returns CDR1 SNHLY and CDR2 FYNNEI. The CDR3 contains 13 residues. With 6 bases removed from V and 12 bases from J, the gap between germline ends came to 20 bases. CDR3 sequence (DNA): TGTGCCAGCAGCGTAGACAGTGTCTTTGCGCCTTTCTTT. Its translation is CASSVDSVFAPFF.

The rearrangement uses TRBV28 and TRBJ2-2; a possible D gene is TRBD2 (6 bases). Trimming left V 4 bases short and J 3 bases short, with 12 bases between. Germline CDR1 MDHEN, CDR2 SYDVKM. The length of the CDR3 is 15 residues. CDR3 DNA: TGTGCCAGCAGTTATGTGGGGGGACACACCGGGGAGCTGTTTTTT. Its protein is CASSYVGGHTGELFF.

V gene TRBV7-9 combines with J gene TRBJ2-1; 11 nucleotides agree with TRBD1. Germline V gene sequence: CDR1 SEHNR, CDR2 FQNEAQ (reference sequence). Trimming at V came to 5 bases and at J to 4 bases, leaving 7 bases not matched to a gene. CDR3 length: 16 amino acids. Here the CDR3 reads CASSATGQGAYNEQFF. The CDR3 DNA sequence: TGTGCCAGCAGCGCGACAGGACAGGGGGCGTACAATGAGCAGTTCTTC.

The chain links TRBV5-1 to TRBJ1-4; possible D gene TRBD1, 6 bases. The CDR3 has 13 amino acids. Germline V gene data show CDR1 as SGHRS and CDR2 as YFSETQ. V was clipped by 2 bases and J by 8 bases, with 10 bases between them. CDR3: CASSLRTEEKLFF. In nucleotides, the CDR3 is TGCGCCAGCAGCTTAAGGACAGAGGAAAAACTGTTTTTT.

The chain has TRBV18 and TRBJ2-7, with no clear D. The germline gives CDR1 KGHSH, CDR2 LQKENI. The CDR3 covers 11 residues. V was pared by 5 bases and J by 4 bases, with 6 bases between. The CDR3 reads CASSFQYEQYF. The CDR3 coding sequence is TGTGCCAGCTCATTCCAGTACGAGCAGTACTTC. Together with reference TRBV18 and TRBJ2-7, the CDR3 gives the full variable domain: NAGVMQNPRHLVRRRGQEARLRCSPMKGHSHVYWYRQLPEEGLKFMVYLQKENIIDESGMPKERFSAEFPKEGPSILRIQQVVRGDSAAYFCASSFQYEQYFGPGTRLTVT.

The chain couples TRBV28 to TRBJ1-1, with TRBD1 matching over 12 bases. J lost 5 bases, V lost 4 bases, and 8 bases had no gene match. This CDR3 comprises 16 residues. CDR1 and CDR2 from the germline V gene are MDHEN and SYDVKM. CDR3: CASSSPGQGARTEAFF. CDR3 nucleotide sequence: TGTGCCAGCAGTTCCCCGGGACAGGGGGCAAGGACTGAAGCTTTCTTT.

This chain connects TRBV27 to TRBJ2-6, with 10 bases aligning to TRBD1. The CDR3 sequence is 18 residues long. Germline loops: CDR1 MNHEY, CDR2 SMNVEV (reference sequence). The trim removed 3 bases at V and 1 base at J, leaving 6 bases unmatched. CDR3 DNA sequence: TGTGCCAGCAGTTTTAAAGGACAGGGGGTTTCTGGGGCCAACGTCCTGACTTTC. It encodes CASSFKGQGVSGANVLTF.

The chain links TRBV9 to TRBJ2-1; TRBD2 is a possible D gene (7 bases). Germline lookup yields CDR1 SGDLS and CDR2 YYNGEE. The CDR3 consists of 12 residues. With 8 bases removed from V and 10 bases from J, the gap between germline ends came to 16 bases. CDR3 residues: CASQRGGGEQFF. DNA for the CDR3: TGTGCCAGTCAAAGGGGGGGCGGAGAGCAGTTCTTC.

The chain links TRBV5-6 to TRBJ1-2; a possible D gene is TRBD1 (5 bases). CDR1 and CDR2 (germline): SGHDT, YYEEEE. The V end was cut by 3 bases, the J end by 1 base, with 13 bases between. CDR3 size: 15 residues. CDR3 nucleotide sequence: TGTGCCAGCAGCTCAGGGCAGTGGGGTAACTATGGCTACACCTTC. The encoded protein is CASSSGQWGNYGYTF.

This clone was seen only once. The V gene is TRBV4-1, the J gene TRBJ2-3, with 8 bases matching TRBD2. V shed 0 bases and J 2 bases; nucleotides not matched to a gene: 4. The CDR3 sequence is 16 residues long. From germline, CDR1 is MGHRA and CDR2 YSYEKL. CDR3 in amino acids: CASSQEVAGTTDTQYF. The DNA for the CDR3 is TGCGCCAGCAGCCAAGAGGTAGCGGGGACCACAGATACGCAGTATTTT.

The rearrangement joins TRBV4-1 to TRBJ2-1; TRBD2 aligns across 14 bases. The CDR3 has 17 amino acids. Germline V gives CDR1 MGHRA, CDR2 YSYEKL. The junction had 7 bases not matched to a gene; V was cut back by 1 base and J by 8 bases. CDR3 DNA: TGCGCCAGCAGCCAAGGACTAGCGGGAGGGCCGAGTGATGAGCAGTTCTTC. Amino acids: CASSQGLAGGPSDEQFF.

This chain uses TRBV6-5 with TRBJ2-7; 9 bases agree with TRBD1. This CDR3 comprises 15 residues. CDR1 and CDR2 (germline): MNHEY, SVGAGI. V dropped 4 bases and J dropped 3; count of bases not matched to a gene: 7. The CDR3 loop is CASSLQGAEDYEQYF. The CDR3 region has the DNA TGTGCCAGCAGTTTACAGGGGGCGGAAGACTACGAGCAGTACTTC.

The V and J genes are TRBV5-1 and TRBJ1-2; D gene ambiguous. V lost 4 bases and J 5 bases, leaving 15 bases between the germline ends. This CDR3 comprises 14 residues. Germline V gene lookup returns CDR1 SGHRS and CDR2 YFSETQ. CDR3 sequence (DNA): TGCGCCAGCAGCCAACTCGCCACGGGGTATGGCTACACCTTC. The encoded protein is CASSQLATGYGYTF.

Here the CDR3 reads CASSVLAQTYNEQFF. Here the CDR3 DNA reads TGTGCCAGCAGCGTACTAGCGCAAACCTACAATGAGCAGTTCTTC. The genes are TRBV5-6 and TRBJ2-1; 7 nucleotides align to TRBD2. The V and J ends lost 4 bases and 2 bases, in that order; junction bases with no gene match: 6. Germline CDR1 reads SGHDT; CDR2 reads YYEEEE. The CDR3 covers 15 residues.

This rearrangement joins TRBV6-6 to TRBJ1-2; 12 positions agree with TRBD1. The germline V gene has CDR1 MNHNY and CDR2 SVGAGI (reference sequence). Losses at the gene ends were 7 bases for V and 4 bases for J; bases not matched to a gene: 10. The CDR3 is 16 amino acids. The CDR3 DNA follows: TGTGCCAGCACCTACGGGGGACAGGGGGCTCTCTATGGCTACACCTTC. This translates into CASTYGGQGALYGYTF.

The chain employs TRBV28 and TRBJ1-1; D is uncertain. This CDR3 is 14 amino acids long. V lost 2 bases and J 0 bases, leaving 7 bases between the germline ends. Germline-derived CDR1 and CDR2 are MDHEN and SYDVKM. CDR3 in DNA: TGTGCCAGCAGTTTAGGGCAGGTGAACACTGAAGCTTTCTTT. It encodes CASSLGQVNTEAFF.

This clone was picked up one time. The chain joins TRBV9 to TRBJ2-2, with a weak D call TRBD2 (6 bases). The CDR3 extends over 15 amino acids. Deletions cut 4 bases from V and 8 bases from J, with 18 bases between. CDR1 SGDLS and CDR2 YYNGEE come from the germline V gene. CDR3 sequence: CASSLRDSLRGELFF. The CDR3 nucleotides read TGTGCCAGCAGCCTCCGGGACTCCTTAAGGGGGGAGCTGTTTTTT.

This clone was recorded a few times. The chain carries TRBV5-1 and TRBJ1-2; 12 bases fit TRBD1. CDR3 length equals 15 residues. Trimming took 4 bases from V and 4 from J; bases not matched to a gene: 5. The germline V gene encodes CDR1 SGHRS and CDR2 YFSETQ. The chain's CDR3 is CASSPGQGAGYGYTF. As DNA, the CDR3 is TGCGCCAGCAGCCCGGGACAGGGGGCCGGCTATGGCTACACCTTC.

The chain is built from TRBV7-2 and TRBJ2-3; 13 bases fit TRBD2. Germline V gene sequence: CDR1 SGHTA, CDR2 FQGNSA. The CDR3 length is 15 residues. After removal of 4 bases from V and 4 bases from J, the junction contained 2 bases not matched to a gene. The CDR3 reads CASSSLAGGPDTQYF. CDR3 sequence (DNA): TGTGCCAGCAGCTCACTAGCGGGAGGGCCAGATACGCAGTATTTT.

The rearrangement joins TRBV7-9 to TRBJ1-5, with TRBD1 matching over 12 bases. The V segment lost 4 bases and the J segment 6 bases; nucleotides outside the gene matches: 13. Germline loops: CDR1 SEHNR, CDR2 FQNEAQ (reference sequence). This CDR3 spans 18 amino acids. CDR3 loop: CASSSWGGQGALGQPQHF. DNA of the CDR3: TGTGCCAGCAGCTCCTGGGGGGGACAGGGGGCTTTAGGTCAGCCCCAGCATTTT.

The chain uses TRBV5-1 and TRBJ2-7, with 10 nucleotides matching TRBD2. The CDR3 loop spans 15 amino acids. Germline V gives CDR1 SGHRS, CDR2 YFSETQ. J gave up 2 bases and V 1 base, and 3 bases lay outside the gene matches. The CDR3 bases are TGCGCCAGCAGCTTGCGGACTAGCGGCCCCTACGAGCAGTACTTC. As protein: CASSLRTSGPYEQYF. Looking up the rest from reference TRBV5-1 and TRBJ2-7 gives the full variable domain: KAGVTQTPRYLIKTRGQQVTLSCSPISGHRSVSWYQQTPGQGLQFLFEYFSETQRNKGNFPGRFSGRQFSNSRSEMNVSTLELGDSALYLCASSLRTSGPYEQYFGPGTRLTVT.

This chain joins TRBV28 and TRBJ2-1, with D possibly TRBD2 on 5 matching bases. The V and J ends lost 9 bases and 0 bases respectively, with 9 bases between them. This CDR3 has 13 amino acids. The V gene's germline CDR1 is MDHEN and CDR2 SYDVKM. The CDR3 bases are TGTGCCAGTACTGGGAGCTCCTACAATGAGCAGTTCTTC. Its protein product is CASTGSSYNEQFF.

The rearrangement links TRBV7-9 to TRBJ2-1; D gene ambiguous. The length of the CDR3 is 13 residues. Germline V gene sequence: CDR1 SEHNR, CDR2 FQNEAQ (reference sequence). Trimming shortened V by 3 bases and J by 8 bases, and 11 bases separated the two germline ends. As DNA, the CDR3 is TGTGCCAGCAGCTTCGAGCCGCAGGATGAGCAGTTCTTC. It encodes CASSFEPQDEQFF.

CDR3 nucleotide sequence: TGTGCCTGGGCTCGGGAGTCCTATAGCAATCAGCCCCAGCATTTT. This sequence encodes CAWARESYSNQPQHF. V usage is TRBV30 and J usage is TRBJ1-5; D is uncertain. CDR3 length: 15 residues. The germline V gene encodes CDR1 GTSNPN and CDR2 SVGIG (reference sequence). Between the trimmed V and J ends, which lost 5 bases and 0 bases, there was a span of 14 bases.

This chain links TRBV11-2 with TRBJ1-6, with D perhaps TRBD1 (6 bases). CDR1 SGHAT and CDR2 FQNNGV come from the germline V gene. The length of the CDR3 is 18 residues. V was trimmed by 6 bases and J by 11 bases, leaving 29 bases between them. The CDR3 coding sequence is TGTGCCAGCAGTTCACAGGGTAGGGCCTCTTTTTTAGGGCCACCCCTCCACTTT. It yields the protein CASSSQGRASFLGPPLHF.

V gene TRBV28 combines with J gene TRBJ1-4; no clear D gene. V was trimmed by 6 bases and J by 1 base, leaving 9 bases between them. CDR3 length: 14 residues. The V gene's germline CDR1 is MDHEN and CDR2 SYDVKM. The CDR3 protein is CASSPRGTNEKLFF. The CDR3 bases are TGTGCCAGCAGCCCCCGGGGAACTAATGAAAAACTGTTTTTT.

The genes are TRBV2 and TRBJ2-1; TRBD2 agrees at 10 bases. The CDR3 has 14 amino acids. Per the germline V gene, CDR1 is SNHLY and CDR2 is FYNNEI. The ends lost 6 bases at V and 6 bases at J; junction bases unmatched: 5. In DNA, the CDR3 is TGTGCCAGCAGAAAGCGGGAGGGCCCCAATGAGCAGTTCTTC. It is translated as CASRKREGPNEQFF.